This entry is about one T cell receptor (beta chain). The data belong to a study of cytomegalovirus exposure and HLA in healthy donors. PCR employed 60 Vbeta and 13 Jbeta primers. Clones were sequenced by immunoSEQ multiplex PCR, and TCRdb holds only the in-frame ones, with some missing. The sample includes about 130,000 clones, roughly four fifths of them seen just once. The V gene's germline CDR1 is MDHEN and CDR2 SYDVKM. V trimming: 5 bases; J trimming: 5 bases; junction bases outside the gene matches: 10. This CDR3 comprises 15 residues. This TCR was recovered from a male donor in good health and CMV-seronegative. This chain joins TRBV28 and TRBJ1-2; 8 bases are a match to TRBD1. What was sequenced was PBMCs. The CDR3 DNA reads TGTGCCAGCAGTACAACCGGGACAGGTCGGTATGGCTACACCTTC. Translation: CASSTTGTGRYGYTF.